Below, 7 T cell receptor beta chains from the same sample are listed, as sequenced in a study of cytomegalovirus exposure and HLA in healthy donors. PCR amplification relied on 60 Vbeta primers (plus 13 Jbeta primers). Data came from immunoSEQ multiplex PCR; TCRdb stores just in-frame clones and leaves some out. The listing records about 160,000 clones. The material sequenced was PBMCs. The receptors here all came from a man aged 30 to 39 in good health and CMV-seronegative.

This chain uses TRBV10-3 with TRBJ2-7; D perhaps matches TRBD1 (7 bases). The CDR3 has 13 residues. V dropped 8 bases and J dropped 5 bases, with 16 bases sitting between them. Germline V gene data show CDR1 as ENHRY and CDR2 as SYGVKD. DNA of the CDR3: TGTGCCATCTCAGGGGGGAGTACGGACGAGCAGTACTTC. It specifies CAISGGSTDEQYF.

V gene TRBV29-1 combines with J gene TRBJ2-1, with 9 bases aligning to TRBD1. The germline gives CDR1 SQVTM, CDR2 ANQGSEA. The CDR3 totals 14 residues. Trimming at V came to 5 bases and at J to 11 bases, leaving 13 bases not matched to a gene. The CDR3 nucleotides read TGCAGCGTTCCGGGACAGGGTGGTAGCGGGCAGCAGTTCTTC. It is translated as CSVPGQGGSGQQFF.

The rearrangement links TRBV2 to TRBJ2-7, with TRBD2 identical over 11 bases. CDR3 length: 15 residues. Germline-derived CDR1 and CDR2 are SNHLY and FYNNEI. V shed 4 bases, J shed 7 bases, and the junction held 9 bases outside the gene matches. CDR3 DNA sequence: TGTGCCAGCAGTGGCCGAACTAGCGGGAGTGGGGAGCAGTACTTC. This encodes CASSGRTSGSGEQYF.

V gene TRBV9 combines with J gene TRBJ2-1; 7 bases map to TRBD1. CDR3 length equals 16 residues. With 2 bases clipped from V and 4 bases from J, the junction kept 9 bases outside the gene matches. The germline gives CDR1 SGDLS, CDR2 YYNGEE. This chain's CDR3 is CASSVISGGQYNEQFF. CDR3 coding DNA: TGTGCCAGCAGCGTTATATCAGGGGGTCAGTACAATGAGCAGTTCTTC.

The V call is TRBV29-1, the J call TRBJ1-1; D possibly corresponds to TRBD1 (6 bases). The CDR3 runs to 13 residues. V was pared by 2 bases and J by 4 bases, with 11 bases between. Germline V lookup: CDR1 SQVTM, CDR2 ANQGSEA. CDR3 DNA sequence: TGCAGCGTTGAACAGCCAGGGGTCACTGAAGCTTTCTTT. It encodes CSVEQPGVTEAFF. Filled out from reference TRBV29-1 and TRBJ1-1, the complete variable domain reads SAVISQKPSRDICQRGTSLTIQCQVDSQVTMMFWYRQQPGQSLTLIATANQGSEATYESGFVIDKFPISRPNLTFSTLTVSNMSPEDSSIYLCSVEQPGVTEAFFGQGTRLTVV.

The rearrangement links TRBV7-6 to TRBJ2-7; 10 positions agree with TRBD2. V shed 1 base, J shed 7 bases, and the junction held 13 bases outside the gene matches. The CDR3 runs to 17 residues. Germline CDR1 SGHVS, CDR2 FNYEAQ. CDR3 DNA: TGTGCCAGCAGCTTAGGTAGCGGGAGGTTTTCTGTGGGGGAGCAGTACTTC. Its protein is CASSLGSGRFSVGEQYF.

CDR3 nucleotides: TGCGCCAGCAGCTTGGAGGTCAGGTCCTACGAGCAGTACTTC. Translating gives CASSLEVRSYEQYF. This chain links TRBV5-1 with TRBJ2-7; D gene ambiguous. The CDR3 runs 14 residues. V was pared by 0 bases and J by 1 base, with 8 bases between. The germline V gene encodes CDR1 SGHRS and CDR2 YFSETQ.